This T cell receptor beta chain is drawn from a study of breast tumors, draining lymph nodes, adjacent tissues. Samples came from axillary lymph nodes draining the breast cancer. TCRdb reanalysed the multiplex PCR reads using MiXCR and keeps one entry per CDR3 protein. The table includes around 230,000 distinct CDR3 sequences, roughly a third detected once. Comment on this clonotype: A much larger clonotype is one base distant, so this may be a read error.

From germline, CDR1 is SGHDT and CDR2 YYEEEE. The CDR3 loop spans 16 amino acids. V was clipped by 1 base and J by 2 bases, with 15 bases between them. The sample consisted of axillary lymph node tissue. The sequence came from a female donor with breast cancer. Some clones in this sample may be carry-over from other donors' samples. This chain connects TRBV5-6 to TRBJ2-5; D is possibly TRBD1 (5 bases). The CDR3 sequence is CASSLKSGLGQETQYF. Here the CDR3 DNA reads TGTGCCAGCAGCTTGAAGTCAGGGTTGGGGCAAGAGACCCAGTACTTC.